Below, 5 T cell receptor beta chains from the same sample are listed, as sequenced in a study of identical twins. TCRdb re-called the 5' RACE reads with MiXCR, one entry per CDR3 protein. The sample includes some 600,000 distinct CDR3 sequences, roughly 6.6% of them seen just once. These data were also filed under a second study, of yellow fever vaccine responses in identical twins.

Sample: PBMCs. The source is a young woman in good health.

The genes are TRBV5-1 and TRBJ1-2, with 8 positions matching TRBD1. With 2 bases clipped from V and 7 bases from J, the junction kept 10 bases outside the gene matches. There are 15 residues in the CDR3. The germline gives CDR1 SGHRS, CDR2 YFSETQ. This chain's CDR3 is CASSFLGQGPLGYTF. As DNA, the CDR3 is TGCGCCAGCAGCTTCCTCGGACAGGGCCCTCTTGGCTACACCTTC.

The CDR3, as DNA: TGTGCCAGCAGCGGAGGGAGGTCTTCCACAGATACGCAGTATTTT. Protein product: CASSGGRSSTDTQYF. V is TRBV11-2 and J is TRBJ2-3; perhaps TRBD2 as D (6 bases). V gave up 5 bases and J gave up 2 bases, with 14 bases separating them. Germline CDR1 and CDR2: SGHAT and FQNNGV. The CDR3 contains 15 residues.

This clonotype was picked up many times. The rearrangement uses TRBV5-1 and TRBJ2-1; perhaps D is TRBD1 or TRBD2 (5 bases each). Germline lookup yields CDR1 SGHRS and CDR2 YFSETQ. The V and J ends lost 2 bases and 0 bases respectively, with 12 bases between them. The CDR3 covers 16 residues. The CDR3 is CASSLSGQISYNEQFF. The CDR3, as DNA: TGCGCCAGCAGCTTAAGCGGACAAATCTCCTACAATGAGCAGTTCTTC. The full variable domain, in which reference TRBV5-1 and TRBJ2-1 provide the parts outside the CDR3, is KAGVTQTPRYLIKTRGQQVTLSCSPISGHRSVSWYQQTPGQGLQFLFEYFSETQRNKGNFPGRFSGRQFSNSRSEMNVSTLELGDSALYLCASSLSGQISYNEQFFGPGTRLTVL.

The V and J genes are TRBV12-3 or TRBV12-4 and TRBJ2-5; tentatively, D is TRBD1 or TRBD2 (6 bases each). This CDR3 spans 16 amino acids. V dropped 4 bases and J dropped 4 bases, with 19 bases sitting between them. The CDR3 loop reads CASSSLWGRDGETQYF. The CDR3 DNA reads as TGTGCCAGCAGTTCGCTGTGGGGGCGGGATGGAGAGACCCAGTACTTC.

CDR3 coding DNA: TGTGCCAGCAGCCAAGGCACGGCGGACTCCTACGAGCAGTACGTC. It is translated as CASSQGTADSYEQYV. The gene calls are TRBV4-2 and TRBJ2-7; no definite D call. Germline V CDR1 and CDR2: LGHNA, YNFKEQ. The V and J ends lost 1 base and 0 bases respectively, with 10 bases between them. This CDR3 region has 15 residues.